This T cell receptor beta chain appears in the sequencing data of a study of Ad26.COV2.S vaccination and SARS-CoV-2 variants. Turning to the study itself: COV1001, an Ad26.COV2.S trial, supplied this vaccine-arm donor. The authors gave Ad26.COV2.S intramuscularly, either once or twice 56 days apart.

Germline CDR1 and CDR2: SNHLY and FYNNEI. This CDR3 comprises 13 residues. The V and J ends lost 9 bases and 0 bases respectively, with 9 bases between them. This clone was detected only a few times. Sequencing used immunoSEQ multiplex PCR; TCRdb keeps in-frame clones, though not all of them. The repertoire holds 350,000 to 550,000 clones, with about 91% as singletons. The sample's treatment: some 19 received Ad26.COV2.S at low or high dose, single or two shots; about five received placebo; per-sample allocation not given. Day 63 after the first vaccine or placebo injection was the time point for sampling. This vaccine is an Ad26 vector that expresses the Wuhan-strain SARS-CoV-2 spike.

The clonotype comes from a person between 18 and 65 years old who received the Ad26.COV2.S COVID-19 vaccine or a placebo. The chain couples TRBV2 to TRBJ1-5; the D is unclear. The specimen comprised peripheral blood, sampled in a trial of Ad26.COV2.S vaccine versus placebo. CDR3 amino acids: CARVTHSNQPQHF. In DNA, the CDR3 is TGTGCCAGGGTAACACATAGCAATCAGCCCCAGCATTTT.